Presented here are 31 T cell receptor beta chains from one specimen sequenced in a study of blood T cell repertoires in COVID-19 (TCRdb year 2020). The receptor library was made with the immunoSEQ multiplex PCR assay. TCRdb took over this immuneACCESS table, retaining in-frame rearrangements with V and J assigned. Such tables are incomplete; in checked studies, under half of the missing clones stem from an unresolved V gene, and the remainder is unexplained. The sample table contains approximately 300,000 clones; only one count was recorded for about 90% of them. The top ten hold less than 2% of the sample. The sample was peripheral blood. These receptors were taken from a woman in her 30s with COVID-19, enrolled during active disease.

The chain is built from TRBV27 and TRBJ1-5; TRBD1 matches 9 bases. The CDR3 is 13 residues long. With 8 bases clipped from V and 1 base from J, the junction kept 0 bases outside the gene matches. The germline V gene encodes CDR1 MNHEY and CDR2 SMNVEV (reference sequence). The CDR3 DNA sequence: TGTGCCAGCGGACAGGGGAGCAATCAGCCCCAGCATTTT. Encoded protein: CASGQGSNQPQHF.

The CDR3 region has the DNA TGTGCCAGCAGCTATAGCGGGGGGGAAGATACGCAGTATTTT. This gives the protein CASSYSGGEDTQYF. The V and J genes are TRBV7-2 and TRBJ2-3; 11 bases align to TRBD2. The germline V gene has CDR1 SGHTA and CDR2 FQGNSA. CDR3 size: 14 residues. V lost 4 bases to trimming and J lost 5 bases; unmatched junction nucleotides: 2. The variable domain in full, with the rest retrieved from reference TRBV7-2 and TRBJ2-3, is GAGVSQSPSNKVTEKGKDVELRCDPISGHTALYWYRQSLGQGLEFLIYFQGNSAPDKSGLPSDRFSAERTGGSVSTLTIQRTQQEDSAVYLCASSYSGGEDTQYFGPGTRLTVL.

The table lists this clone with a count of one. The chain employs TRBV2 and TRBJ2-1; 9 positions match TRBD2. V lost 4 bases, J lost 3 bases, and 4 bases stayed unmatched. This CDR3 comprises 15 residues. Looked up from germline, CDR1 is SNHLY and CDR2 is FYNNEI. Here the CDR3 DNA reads TGTGCCAGCAGTGCGGAGCGGGGGGACTACAATGAGCAGTTCTTC. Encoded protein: CASSAERGDYNEQFF.

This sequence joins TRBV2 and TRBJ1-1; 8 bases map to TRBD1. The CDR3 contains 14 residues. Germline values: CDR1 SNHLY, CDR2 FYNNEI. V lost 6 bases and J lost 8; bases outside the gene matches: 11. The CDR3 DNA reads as TGTGCCAGCAGCTACTCAGGGGGCGTATCCGAAGCTTTCTTT. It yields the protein CASSYSGGVSEAFF.

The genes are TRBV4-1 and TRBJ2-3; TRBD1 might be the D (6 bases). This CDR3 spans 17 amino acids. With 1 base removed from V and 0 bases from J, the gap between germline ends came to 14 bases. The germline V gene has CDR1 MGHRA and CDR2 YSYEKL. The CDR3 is CASSQASQGRSTDTQYF. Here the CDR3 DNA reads TGCGCCAGCAGCCAAGCGTCACAGGGTCGAAGCACAGATACGCAGTATTTT.

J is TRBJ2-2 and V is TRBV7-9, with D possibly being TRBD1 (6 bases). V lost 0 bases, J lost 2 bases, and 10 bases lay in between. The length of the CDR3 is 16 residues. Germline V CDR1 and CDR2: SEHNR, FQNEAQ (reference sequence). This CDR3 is CASSLAGQLNTGELFF. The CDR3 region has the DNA TGTGCCAGCAGCTTAGCCGGACAGCTAAACACCGGGGAGCTGTTTTTT.

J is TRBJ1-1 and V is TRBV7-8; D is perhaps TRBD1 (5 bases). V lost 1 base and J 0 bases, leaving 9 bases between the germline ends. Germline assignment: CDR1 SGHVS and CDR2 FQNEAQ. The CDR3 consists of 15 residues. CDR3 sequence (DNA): TGTGCCAGCAGCTTAGAGGGGCCAGTGAACACTGAAGCTTTCTTT. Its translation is CASSLEGPVNTEAFF. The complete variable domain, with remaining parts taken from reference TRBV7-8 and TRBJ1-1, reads GAGVSQSPRYKVAKRGQDVALRCDPISGHVSLFWYQQALGQGPEFLTYFQNEAQLDKSGLPSDRFFAERPEGSVSTLKIQRTQQEDSAVYLCASSLEGPVNTEAFFGQGTRLTVV.

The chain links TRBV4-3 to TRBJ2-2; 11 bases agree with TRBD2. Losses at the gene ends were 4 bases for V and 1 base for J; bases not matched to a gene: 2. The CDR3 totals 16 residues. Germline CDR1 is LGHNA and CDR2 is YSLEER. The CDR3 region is CASSRLAGGNTGELFF. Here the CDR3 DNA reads TGCGCCAGCAGCCGTCTAGCGGGGGGGAACACCGGGGAGCTGTTTTTT.

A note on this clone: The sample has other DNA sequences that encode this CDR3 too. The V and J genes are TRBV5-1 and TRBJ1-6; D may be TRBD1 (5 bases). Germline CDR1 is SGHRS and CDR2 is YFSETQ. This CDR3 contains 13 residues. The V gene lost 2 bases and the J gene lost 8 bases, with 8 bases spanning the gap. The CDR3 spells CASSLAGYSPLHF. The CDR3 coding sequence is TGCGCCAGCAGCTTAGCAGGGTATTCACCCCTCCACTTT.

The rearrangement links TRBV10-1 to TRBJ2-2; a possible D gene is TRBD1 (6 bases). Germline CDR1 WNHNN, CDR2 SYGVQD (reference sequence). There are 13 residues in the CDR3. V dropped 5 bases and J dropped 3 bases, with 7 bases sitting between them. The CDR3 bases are TGCGCCAGCAGTCCAGGGGACACCGGGGAGCTGTTTTTT. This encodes CASSPGDTGELFF.

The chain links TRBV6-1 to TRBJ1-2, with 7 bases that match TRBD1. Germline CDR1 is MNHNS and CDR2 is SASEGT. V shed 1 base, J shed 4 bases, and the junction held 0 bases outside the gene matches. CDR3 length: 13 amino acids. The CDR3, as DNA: TGTGCCAGCAGTGAAGGGACAGGCTATGGCTACACCTTC. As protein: CASSEGTGYGYTF.

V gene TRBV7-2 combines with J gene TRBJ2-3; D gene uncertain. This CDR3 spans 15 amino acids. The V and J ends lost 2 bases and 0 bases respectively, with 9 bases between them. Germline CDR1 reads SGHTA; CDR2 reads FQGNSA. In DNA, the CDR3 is TGTGCCAGCAGCTTAAATGTCCCGAGCACAGATACGCAGTATTTT. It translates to CASSLNVPSTDTQYF.

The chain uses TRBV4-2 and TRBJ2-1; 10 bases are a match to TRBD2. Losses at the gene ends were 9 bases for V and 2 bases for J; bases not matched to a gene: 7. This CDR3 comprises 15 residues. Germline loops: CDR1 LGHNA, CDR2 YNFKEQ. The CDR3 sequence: CASLRTSGTYNEQFF. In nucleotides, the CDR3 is TGTGCCAGTCTTCGGACTAGCGGAACCTACAATGAGCAGTTCTTC.

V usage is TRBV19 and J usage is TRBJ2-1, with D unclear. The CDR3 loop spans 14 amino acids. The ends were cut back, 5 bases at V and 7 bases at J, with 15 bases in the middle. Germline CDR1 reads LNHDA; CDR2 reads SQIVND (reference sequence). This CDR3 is CASSLTWQANEQFF. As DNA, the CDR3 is TGTGCCAGTAGTTTAACATGGCAGGCGAATGAGCAGTTCTTC.

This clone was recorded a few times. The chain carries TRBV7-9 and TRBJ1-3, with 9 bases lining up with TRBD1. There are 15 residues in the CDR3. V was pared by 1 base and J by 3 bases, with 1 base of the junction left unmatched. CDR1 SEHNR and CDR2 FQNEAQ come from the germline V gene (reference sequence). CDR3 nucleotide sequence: TGTGCCAGCAGCTTAGACAGGGGGCATGGAAACACCATATATTTT. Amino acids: CASSLDRGHGNTIYF.

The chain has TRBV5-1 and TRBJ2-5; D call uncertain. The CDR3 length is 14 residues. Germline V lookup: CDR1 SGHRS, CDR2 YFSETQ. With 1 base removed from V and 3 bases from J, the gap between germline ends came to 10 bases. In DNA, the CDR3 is TGCGCCAGCAGCTTGATGTCTCCCGAAGAGACCCAGTACTTC. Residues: CASSLMSPEETQYF.

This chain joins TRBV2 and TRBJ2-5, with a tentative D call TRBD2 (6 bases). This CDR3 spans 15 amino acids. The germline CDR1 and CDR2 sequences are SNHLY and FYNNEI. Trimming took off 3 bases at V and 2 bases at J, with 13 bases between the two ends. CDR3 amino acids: CASSEREVRQETQYF. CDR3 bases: TGTGCCAGCAGTGAGAGGGAGGTACGGCAAGAGACCCAGTACTTC.

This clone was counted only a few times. The chain's CDR3 is CASSYRQGMSSYNEQFF. DNA of the CDR3: TGTGCCAGCAGTTACAGACAGGGGATGAGCTCCTACAATGAGCAGTTCTTC. This chain connects TRBV6-2 or TRBV6-3 to TRBJ2-1, with TRBD1 matching over 8 bases. Germline V lookup: CDR1 MNHEY, CDR2 SVGEGT. The CDR3 loop spans 17 amino acids. The V segment lost 2 bases and the J segment 0 bases; nucleotides outside the gene matches: 6.

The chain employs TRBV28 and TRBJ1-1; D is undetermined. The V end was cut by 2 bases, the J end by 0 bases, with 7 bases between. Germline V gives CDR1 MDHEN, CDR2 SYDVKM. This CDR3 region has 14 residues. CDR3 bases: TGTGCCAGCAGTTTAGTCAGAATGAACACTGAAGCTTTCTTT. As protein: CASSLVRMNTEAFF.

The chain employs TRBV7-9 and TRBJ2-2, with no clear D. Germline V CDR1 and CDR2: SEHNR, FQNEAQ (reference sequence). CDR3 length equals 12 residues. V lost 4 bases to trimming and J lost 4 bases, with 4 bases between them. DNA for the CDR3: TGTGCCAGCAGCTCTATCACCGGGGAGCTGTTTTTT. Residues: CASSSITGELFF.

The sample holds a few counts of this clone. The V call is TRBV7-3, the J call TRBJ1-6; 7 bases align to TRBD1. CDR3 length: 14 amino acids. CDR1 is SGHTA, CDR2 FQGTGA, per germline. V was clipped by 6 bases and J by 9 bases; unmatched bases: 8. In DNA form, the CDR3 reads TGTGCCAGCAGTCTAAGGGGGCAGGGTTCACCCCTCCACTTT. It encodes CASSLRGQGSPLHF.

In DNA form, the CDR3 reads TGTGCCAGCAGTGAAAATCAGGGTATGGATTCACCCCTCCACTTT. Translated: CASSENQGMDSPLHF. This chain links TRBV2 with TRBJ1-6; TRBD1 might be the D (5 bases). Germline V gene data show CDR1 as SNHLY and CDR2 as FYNNEI. This CDR3 is built from 15 residues. With 2 bases removed from V and 8 bases from J, the gap between germline ends came to 13 bases.

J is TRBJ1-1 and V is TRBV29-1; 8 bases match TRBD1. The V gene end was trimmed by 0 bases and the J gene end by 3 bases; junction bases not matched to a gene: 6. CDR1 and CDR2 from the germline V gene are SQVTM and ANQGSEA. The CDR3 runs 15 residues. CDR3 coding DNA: TGCAGCGTTGAAGACTGGACAGGGATGTACACTGAAGCTTTCTTT. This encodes CSVEDWTGMYTEAFF.

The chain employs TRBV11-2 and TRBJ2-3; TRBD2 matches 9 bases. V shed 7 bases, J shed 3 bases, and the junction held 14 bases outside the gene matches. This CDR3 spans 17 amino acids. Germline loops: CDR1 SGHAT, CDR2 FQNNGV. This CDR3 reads CASTITLLAGLTDTQYF. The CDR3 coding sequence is TGTGCCAGCACCATCACCCTCCTAGCGGGGCTTACAGATACGCAGTATTTT.

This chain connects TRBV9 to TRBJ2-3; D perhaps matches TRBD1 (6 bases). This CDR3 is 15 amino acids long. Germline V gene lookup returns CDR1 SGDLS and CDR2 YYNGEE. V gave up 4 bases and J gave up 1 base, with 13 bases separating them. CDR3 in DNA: TGTGCCAGCAGCCCCAGGGGTTTCCGCACAGATACGCAGTATTTT. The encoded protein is CASSPRGFRTDTQYF.

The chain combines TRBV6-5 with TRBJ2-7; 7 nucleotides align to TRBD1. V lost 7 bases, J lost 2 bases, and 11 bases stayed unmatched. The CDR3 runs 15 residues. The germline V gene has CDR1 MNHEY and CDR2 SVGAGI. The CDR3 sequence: CASTIRGQTTYEQYV. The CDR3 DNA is TGTGCCAGCACCATAAGGGGACAGACAACCTACGAGCAGTACGTC.

The CDR3 is CASSYNDSPLHF. CDR3 bases: TGTGCCAGCAGCTACAATGATTCACCCCTCCACTTT. J is TRBJ1-6 and V is TRBV5-6; D not certain. The germline gives CDR1 SGHDT, CDR2 YYEEEE. CDR3 length: 12 residues. The V end was cut by 3 bases, the J end by 8 bases, with 6 bases between.

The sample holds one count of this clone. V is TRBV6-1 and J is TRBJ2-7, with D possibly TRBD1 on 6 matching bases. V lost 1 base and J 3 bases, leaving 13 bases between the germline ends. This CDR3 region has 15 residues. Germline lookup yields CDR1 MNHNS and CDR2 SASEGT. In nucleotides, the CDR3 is TGTGCCAGCAGTGAAGGGGGGCGGGCCGGCTACGAGCAGTACGTC. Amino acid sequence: CASSEGGRAGYEQYV.

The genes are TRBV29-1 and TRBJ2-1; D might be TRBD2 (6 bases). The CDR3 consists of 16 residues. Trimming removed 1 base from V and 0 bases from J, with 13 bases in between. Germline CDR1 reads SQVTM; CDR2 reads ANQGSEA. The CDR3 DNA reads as TGCAGCGTTGAAGGGGGGGTCCAGAGCTCCTACAATGAGCAGTTCTTC. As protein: CSVEGGVQSSYNEQFF.

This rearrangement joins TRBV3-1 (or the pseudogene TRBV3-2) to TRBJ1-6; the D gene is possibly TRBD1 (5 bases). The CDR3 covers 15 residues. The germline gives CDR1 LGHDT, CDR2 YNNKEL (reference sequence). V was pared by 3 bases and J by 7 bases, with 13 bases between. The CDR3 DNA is TGTGCCAGCAGCCAGGGGGGATTGGGGAATTCACCCCTCCACTTT. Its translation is CASSQGGLGNSPLHF.

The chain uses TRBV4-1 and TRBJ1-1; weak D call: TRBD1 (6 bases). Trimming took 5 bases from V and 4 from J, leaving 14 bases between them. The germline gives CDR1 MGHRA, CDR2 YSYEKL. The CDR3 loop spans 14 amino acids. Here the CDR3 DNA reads TGCGCCAGCAGCTTATTATACAGGGTCACTGAAGCTTTCTTT. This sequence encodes CASSLLYRVTEAFF.